These 21 T cell receptor beta chains were sequenced from one sample in a study of blood T cell repertoires in COVID-19. Assay: immunoSEQ multiplex PCR; the TCRdb copy retains only in-frame clones and omits some. The profile covers about 200,000 clones, with about 85% appearing a single time and 4.9% taken by the ten largest. Sequenced input: peripheral blood. The source is an elderly woman with acute or convalescent COVID-19.

The chain uses TRBV5-6 and TRBJ1-2; no reliable D call. The CDR3 loop spans 12 amino acids. Trimming cost V 0 bases and J 7 bases, with 7 bases left between them. Germline CDR1 SGHDT, CDR2 YYEEEE. The CDR3 protein is CASSLVYGGYTF. CDR3 in DNA: TGTGCCAGCAGCTTGGTGTACGGTGGCTACACCTTC. The entire variable domain, with the rest obtained from reference TRBV5-6 and TRBJ1-2, is as follows: DAGVTQSPTHLIKTRGQQVTLRCSPKSGHDTVSWYQQALGQGPQFIFQYYEEEERQRGNFPDRFSGHQFPNYSSELNVNALLLGDSALYLCASSLVYGGYTFGSGTRLTVV.

The chain uses TRBV7-2 and TRBJ2-7; no clear D gene. Per germline, CDR1 SGHTA and CDR2 FQGNSA. V was clipped by 4 bases and J by 6 bases, with 7 bases between them. CDR3 length equals 11 residues. The CDR3 protein is CASSSLSEQYF. The CDR3 coding sequence is TGTGCCAGCAGCTCCCTCTCCGAGCAGTACTTC.

This chain connects TRBV11-1 to TRBJ2-1; no definite D call. Trimming shortened V by 1 base and J by 2 bases, and 9 bases separated the two germline ends. The CDR3 has 15 residues. Germline V gene lookup returns CDR1 SGHAT and CDR2 FQDESV (reference sequence). For the CDR3, the DNA is TGTGCCAGCAGCTTAGATCCGGGTACCTACAATGAGCAGTTCTTC. It yields the protein CASSLDPGTYNEQFF.

As to this clone: The junction departs from the called germline gene at one end, perhaps through a read error. The rearrangement uses TRBV7-2 and TRBJ2-3; the match to TRBD2 covers 14 bases. Germline loops: CDR1 SGHTA, CDR2 FQGNSA. The CDR3 spans 11 residues. CDR3: CASSLGLAGAF. The CDR3 DNA reads as TGTGCCAGCAGCTTGGGACTAGCGGGAGCCTTT.

The rearrangement joins TRBV19 to TRBJ1-5, with 7 positions matching TRBD1. V dropped 9 bases and J dropped 3; count of bases not matched to a gene: 8. The CDR3 is 14 residues long. The germline V gene encodes CDR1 LNHDA and CDR2 SQIVND (reference sequence). The CDR3 loop is CASRGQPDNQPQHF. In nucleotides, the CDR3 is TGTGCCAGCCGGGGACAGCCCGACAATCAGCCCCAGCATTTT.

The chain couples TRBV11-2 to TRBJ2-7; D gene ambiguous. Germline V lookup: CDR1 SGHAT, CDR2 FQNNGV. Trimming pared 4 bases from V and 4 bases from J, leaving 14 bases between. This CDR3 region has 14 residues. In DNA form, the CDR3 reads TGTGCCAGCAGCTCCTCCTTCCGGTCGTACGAGCAGTACTTC. Its protein is CASSSSFRSYEQYF. The full variable domain, with the rest looked up from reference TRBV11-2 and TRBJ2-7, is EAGVAQSPRYKIIEKRQSVAFWCNPISGHATLYWYQQILGQGPKLLIQFQNNGVVDDSQLPKDRFSAERLKGVDSTLKIQPAKLEDSAVYLCASSSSFRSYEQYFGPGTRLTVT.

The rearrangement uses TRBV12-3 or TRBV12-4 and TRBJ1-1; D is unresolved. The V end lost 3 bases, the J end lost 0 bases, and 5 bases lay between the germline ends. The CDR3 runs 13 residues. CDR3: CASSFIVNTEAFF. The DNA for the CDR3 is TGTGCCAGCAGTTTTATAGTGAACACTGAAGCTTTCTTT.

The chain is built from TRBV30 and TRBJ2-7; D is uncertain. This CDR3 comprises 11 residues. The germline gives CDR1 GTSNPN, CDR2 SVGIG (reference sequence). Trimming took off 2 bases at V and 9 bases at J, with 11 bases between the two ends. This CDR3 reads CAWSTEFVQYF. In nucleotides, the CDR3 is TGTGCCTGGAGTACAGAGTTTGTGCAGTACTTC.

This clone has only a few counts. The chain couples TRBV9 to TRBJ2-1; 11 bases align to TRBD2. CDR1 and CDR2 (germline): SGDLS, YYNGEE. This CDR3 is built from 17 residues. V was pared by 0 bases and J by 8 bases, with 10 bases of the junction left unmatched. CDR3 sequence (DNA): TGTGCCAGCAGCGTAGAGACTAGCGGGATTGGTGTGGATGAGCAGTTCTTC. Protein product: CASSVETSGIGVDEQFF.

The table lists this clone with a count of one. J is TRBJ1-1 and V is TRBV5-1; D is perhaps TRBD1 (6 bases). The V end was cut by 1 base, the J end by 1 base, with 20 bases between. CDR1 and CDR2 from the germline V gene are SGHRS and YFSETQ. The CDR3 length is 18 residues. CDR3 sequence reads: CASSLRRGASNGNTEAFF. CDR3 DNA: TGCGCCAGCAGCTTGAGGCGGGGGGCGTCCAATGGGAACACTGAAGCTTTCTTT.

This chain joins TRBV10-3 and TRBJ1-4, with a tentative D call TRBD1 (5 bases). Germline V CDR1 and CDR2: ENHRY, SYGVKD. The CDR3 has 14 amino acids. V lost 3 bases to trimming and J lost 8 bases, with 13 bases between them. The DNA of the CDR3 is TGTGCCATCAGTGACGGGCAGGGTGGAGAAAAACTGTTTTTT. Translation gives CAISDGQGGEKLFF.

The genes are TRBV27 and TRBJ1-6, with TRBD1 identical over 9 bases. With 2 bases clipped from V and 0 bases from J, the junction kept 5 bases outside the gene matches. Germline V gene sequence: CDR1 MNHEY, CDR2 SMNVEV (reference sequence). The CDR3 extends over 18 amino acids. The CDR3 DNA reads as TGTGCCAGCAGTTTAAGGGACAGGGTGAGCTCCTATAATTCACCCCTCCACTTT. It yields the protein CASSLRDRVSSYNSPLHF.

The chain carries TRBV7-9 and TRBJ2-7, with TRBD1 identical over 8 bases. The CDR3 has 15 residues. Trimming cost V 6 bases and J 2 bases; bases outside gene matches: 9. The V gene's germline CDR1 is SEHNR and CDR2 FQNEAQ (reference sequence). CDR3 in DNA: TGTGCCAGCAGTAAAGGACAGGGAACTACCTACGAGCAGTACTTC. This gives the protein CASSKGQGTTYEQYF.

The genes are TRBV6-5 and TRBJ2-7; 9 bases align to TRBD2. CDR3 length equals 14 residues. Looked up from germline, CDR1 is MNHEY and CDR2 is SVGAGI. V shed 10 bases, J shed 6 bases, and the junction held 13 bases outside the gene matches. CDR3 residues: CATLRPGLAGEQYF. In DNA form, the CDR3 reads TGTGCCACCCTAAGGCCGGGACTAGCAGGCGAGCAGTACTTC.

The gene calls are TRBV2 and TRBJ2-3, with D uncertain. CDR3 length equals 16 residues. With 4 bases removed from V and 0 bases from J, the gap between germline ends came to 14 bases. Germline V gene lookup returns CDR1 SNHLY and CDR2 FYNNEI. The CDR3: CASSAQATLSTDTQYF. CDR3 nucleotide sequence: TGTGCCAGCAGTGCCCAGGCTACCCTCAGCACAGATACGCAGTATTTT.

The rearrangement links TRBV28 to TRBJ2-7; a weak D match, TRBD1 (8 bases). This CDR3 is built from 16 residues. Germline V lookup: CDR1 MDHEN, CDR2 SYDVKM. Trimming took off 2 bases at V and 4 bases at J, with 18 bases between the two ends. For the CDR3, the DNA is TGTGCCAGCAGTTTACCCGGACAGGGAGGGAAATACGAGCAGTACTTC. This gives the protein CASSLPGQGGKYEQYF.

The V and J genes are TRBV3-1 (or the pseudogene TRBV3-2) and TRBJ1-1; D unresolved. This CDR3 spans 14 amino acids. Trimming pared 2 bases from V and 0 bases from J, leaving 7 bases between. Germline V gene data show CDR1 as LGHDT and CDR2 as YNNKEL (reference sequence). CDR3 residues: CASSQTTVNTEAFF. The CDR3 DNA reads as TGTGCCAGCAGCCAAACCACAGTGAACACTGAAGCTTTCTTT.

The rearrangement links TRBV7-9 to TRBJ2-7; tentatively, D is TRBD2 (5 bases). CDR3 length: 12 amino acids. Germline CDR1 and CDR2: SEHNR and FQNEAQ (reference sequence). Trimming stripped 3 bases from V and 2 bases from J, with 5 bases between. CDR3 residues: CASSFGAYEQYF. In DNA, the CDR3 is TGTGCCAGCAGCTTCGGGGCCTACGAGCAGTACTTC.

The chain uses TRBV6-5 and TRBJ2-7; 7 bases align to TRBD1. This CDR3 has 12 amino acids. Trimming took 11 bases from V and 4 from J; bases not matched to a gene: 8. Germline lookup yields CDR1 MNHEY and CDR2 SVGAGI. The CDR3 loop reads CAAQGGRYEQYF. In DNA form, the CDR3 reads TGTGCCGCACAAGGGGGCCGGTACGAGCAGTACTTC.

This chain connects TRBV19 to TRBJ2-2; the match to TRBD2 covers 8 bases. Germline values: CDR1 LNHDA, CDR2 SQIVND (reference sequence). V lost 8 bases and J lost 5; bases outside the gene matches: 10. CDR3 size: 15 residues. CDR3 region: CASGITGGGTGELFF. CDR3 in DNA: TGTGCCAGTGGGATCACGGGAGGGGGGACCGGGGAGCTGTTTTTT.

The gene calls are TRBV18 and TRBJ2-2, with D unclear. CDR3 length equals 16 residues. Germline values: CDR1 KGHSH, CDR2 LQKENI. V lost 0 bases, J lost 4 bases, and 12 bases lay in between. The CDR3 protein is CASSPPNGGVTGELFF. In DNA, the CDR3 is TGTGCCAGCTCACCACCTAATGGCGGTGTCACCGGGGAGCTGTTTTTT.